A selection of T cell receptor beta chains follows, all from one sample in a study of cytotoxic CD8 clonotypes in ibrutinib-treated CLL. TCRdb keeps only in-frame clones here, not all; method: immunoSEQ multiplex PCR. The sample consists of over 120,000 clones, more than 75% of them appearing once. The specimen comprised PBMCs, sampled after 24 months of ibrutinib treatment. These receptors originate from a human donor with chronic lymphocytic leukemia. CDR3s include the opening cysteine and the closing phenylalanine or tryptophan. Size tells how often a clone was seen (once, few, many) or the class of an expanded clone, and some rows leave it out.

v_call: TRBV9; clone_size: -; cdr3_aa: CASSVGGIGGNEQFF
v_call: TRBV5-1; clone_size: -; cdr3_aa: CASRRSGSGANEQFF
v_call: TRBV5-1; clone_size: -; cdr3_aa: CASSWDSADTQYF
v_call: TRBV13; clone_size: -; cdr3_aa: CASSPTGLFYEQYF
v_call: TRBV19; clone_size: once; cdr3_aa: CASSTYRGEQYF
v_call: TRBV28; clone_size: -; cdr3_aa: CAAQVGATMNTEAFF
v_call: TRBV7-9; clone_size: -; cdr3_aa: CASSSPASSSYEQYF
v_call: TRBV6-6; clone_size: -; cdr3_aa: CASRKNRDNEQFF
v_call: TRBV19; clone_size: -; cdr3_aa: CASSTPWLAGVSDTQYF
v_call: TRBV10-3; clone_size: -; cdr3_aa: CAISESMTSGGPRADTQYF
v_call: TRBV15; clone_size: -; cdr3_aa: CATSRDGAEANSPLHF
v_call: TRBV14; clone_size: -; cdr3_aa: CASSRDRSTDTQYF
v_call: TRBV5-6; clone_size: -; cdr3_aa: CASSPWYQETQYF
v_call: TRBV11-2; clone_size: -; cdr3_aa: CASSLGVFEGNTEAFF
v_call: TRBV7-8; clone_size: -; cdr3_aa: CASSLVGGEVGYTF
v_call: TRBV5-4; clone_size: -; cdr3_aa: CASSPGQGEGELFF
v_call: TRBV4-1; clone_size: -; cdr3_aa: CASSQPDRDEQFF
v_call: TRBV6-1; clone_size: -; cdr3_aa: CASSDIGSLNIQYF
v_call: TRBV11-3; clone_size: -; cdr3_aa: CASSFGGTGNQETQYF
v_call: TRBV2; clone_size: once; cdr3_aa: CASSELRGGLGNEQYF
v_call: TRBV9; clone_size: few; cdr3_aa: CASSEGGPSYEQYF
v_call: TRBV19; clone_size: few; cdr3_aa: CASSFGDRGREKLFF
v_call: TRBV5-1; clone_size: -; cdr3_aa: CASGYQGAPNTGELFF
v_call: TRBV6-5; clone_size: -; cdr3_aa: CASTRGGGREQYF
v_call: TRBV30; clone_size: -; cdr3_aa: CAWSPQVTNEKLFF
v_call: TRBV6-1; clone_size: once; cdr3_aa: CASSPGLAGYEQYF
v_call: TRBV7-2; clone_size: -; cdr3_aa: CASSLLGPRKQYF
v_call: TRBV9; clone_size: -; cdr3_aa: CASSGDVAGHYGYTF
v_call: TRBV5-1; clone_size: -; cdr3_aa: CASSFRGDQPQHF
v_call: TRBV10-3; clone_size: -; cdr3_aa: CASGPGQGVNEQFF
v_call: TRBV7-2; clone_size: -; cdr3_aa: CASSLVRGLATQYF
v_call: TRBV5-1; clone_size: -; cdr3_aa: CASSLGRDSKAFF
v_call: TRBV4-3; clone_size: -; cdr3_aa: CASSQDGVGFTEGYTF
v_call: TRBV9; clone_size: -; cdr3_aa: CASSVGLTTDTQYF
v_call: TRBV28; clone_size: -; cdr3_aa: CASSLGGSKNIQYF
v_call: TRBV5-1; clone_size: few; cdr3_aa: CASRAGGRNSPLHF
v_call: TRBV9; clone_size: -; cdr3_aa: CASSPGDGSWYEQYF
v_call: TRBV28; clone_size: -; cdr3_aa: CASRGRGYGYTF
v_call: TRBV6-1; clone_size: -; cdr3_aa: CASSRDSSGNTIYF
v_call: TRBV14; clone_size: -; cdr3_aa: CASSHPGGTEAFF
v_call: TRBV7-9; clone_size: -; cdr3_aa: CASSHDQETQYF
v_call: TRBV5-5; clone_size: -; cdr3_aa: CASSLTGYEQYF
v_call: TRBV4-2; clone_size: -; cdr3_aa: CASSQRGGLAGAGTGELFF
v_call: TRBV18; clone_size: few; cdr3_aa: CASSRDTGGHGYTF
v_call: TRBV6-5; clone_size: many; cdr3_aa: CASRNLEGGTIYF
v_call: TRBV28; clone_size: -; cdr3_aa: CASSFPGTPWEQYF
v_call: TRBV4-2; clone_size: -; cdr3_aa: CASSQPGGGKAEAFF